The rows below give T cell receptor beta chains drawn from one sample of a study of blood T cell repertoires in COVID-19. TCRdb keeps only in-frame clones here, not all; method: immunoSEQ multiplex PCR. The profile shows about 430,000 clones, roughly 88% of them singletons. The material sequenced was PBMCs or T cells enriched from blood (not recorded which). Source of these receptors: a woman in her twenties or thirties with acute COVID-19. The CDR3 runs from the conserved cysteine through the conserved F or W. A D gene is named only where the DNA matches it firmly. The size entry is marked missing in some rows and otherwise reads once, few, many or a size class.

TRBV25-1	TRBJ1-1	-	-	CASSEAKGTMNTEAFF	TGTGCCAGCAGTGAAGCCAAAGGGACAATGAACACTGAAGCTTTCTTT
TRBV3-1/TRBV3-2	TRBJ1-6	-	few	CASSRQNSPLHF	TGTGCCAGCAGCCGTCAGAATTCACCCCTCCACTTT
TRBV6-2/TRBV6-3	TRBJ2-2	-	-	CASSHGTKLNTGELFF	TGTGCCAGCAGTCACGGGACAAAGCTGAACACCGGGGAGCTGTTTTTT
TRBV5-1	TRBJ1-2	TRBD1	-	CASSLGQGPGYTF	TGCGCCAGCAGCTTGGGACAGGGCCCTGGCTACACCTTC
TRBV6-5	TRBJ2-5	TRBD2	once	CASSYSASGGGETQYF	TGTGCCAGCAGTTACTCGGCTAGCGGGGGGGGAGAGACCCAGTACTTC
TRBV6-1	TRBJ2-7	-	few	CASSDPRTASYEQYF	TGTGCCAGCAGTGATCCGCGGACAGCCTCCTACGAGCAGTACTTC
TRBV6-1	TRBJ1-2	-	-	CASSDPAPGGDYGYTF	TGTGCCAGCAGTGACCCCGCCCCGGGCGGGGACTATGGCTACACCTTC
TRBV6-2/TRBV6-3	TRBJ2-7	TRBD2	-	CASSYGGSGAYEQYF	TGTGCCAGCAGTTACGGTGGTAGCGGGGCCTACGAGCAGTACTTC
TRBV4-3	TRBJ2-1	TRBD2	-	CASSQILSGGRDEQFF	TGCGCCAGCAGCCAAATACTCAGCGGGGGGCGTGATGAGCAGTTCTTC
TRBV28	TRBJ2-3	TRBD2	-	CASSSPGRGGTDTQYF	TGTGCCAGCAGCTCGCCGGGGCGGGGGGGCACAGATACGCAGTATTTT
TRBV4-1	TRBJ2-1	TRBD1	-	CASSSDRGGSYNEQFF	TGCGCCAGCAGCTCAGACAGGGGGGGGTCCTACAATGAGCAGTTCTTC
TRBV6-4	TRBJ1-2	TRBD1	-	CARQDRFDYTF	TGTGCCAGACAGGACAGGTTCGACTACACCTTC
TRBV9	TRBJ2-3	-	-	CASSSRGASTDTQYF	TGTGCCAGCAGCTCGCGGGGTGCTAGCACAGATACGCAGTATTTT
TRBV27	TRBJ1-2	TRBD1	-	CASSLRQGYGYTF	TGTGCCAGCAGTTTGAGACAGGGATATGGCTACACCTTC
TRBV6-5	TRBJ1-2	TRBD1	-	CASSSGQGWDYGYTF	TGTGCCAGCAGTTCGGGACAGGGTTGGGACTATGGCTACACCTTC
TRBV3-1/TRBV3-2	TRBJ1-2	-	-	CASSQIGSRLDRNYGYTF	TGTGCCAGCAGCCAAATCGGATCCCGACTGGACAGAAACTATGGCTACACCTTC
TRBV19	TRBJ1-6	TRBD1	few	CASSISFRQGAMFDSPLHF	TGTGCCAGTAGTATATCATTTCGACAGGGGGCTATGTTCGATTCACCCCTCCACTTT
TRBV5-6	TRBJ2-7	TRBD1	-	CASSVTGWSHEQYF	TGTGCCAGCAGCGTGACAGGGTGGTCCCACGAGCAGTACTTC
TRBV9	TRBJ2-3	TRBD1	-	CASSPMGDRGQAFHRRQYF	TGTGCCAGCAGCCCTATGGGGGACAGGGGGCAGGCATTTCACCGGAGGCAGTATTTT
TRBV7-8	TRBJ1-1	-	-	CASSVRRDTEAFF	TGTGCCAGCAGCGTCCGGAGGGACACTGAAGCTTTCTTT
TRBV19	TRBJ1-2	-	once	CASGERDHNYGYTF	TGTGCCAGTGGCGAACGGGATCATAACTATGGCTACACCTTC
TRBV11-2	TRBJ1-6	TRBD1	-	CASSRDSGIPLHF	TGTGCCAGCAGCCGGGACAGCGGTATTCCCCTCCACTTT
TRBV27	TRBJ2-2	TRBD2	once	CASSLASGGTGELFF	TGTGCCAGCAGTTTAGCTAGCGGGGGCACCGGGGAGCTGTTTTTT
TRBV28	TRBJ1-5	-	-	CASLAGGASNQPQHF	TGTGCCAGTCTTGCGGGGGGCGCGAGCAATCAGCCCCAGCATTTT
TRBV10-3	TRBJ2-7	TRBD2	-	CAISASHSGVTPTPYEQYF	TGTGCCATCAGTGCGTCCCATAGCGGGGTGACCCCCACCCCCTACGAGCAGTACTTC
TRBV12-3/TRBV12-4	TRBJ1-4	-	-	CASSRVSREKLFF	TGTGCCAGCAGCCGGGTTTCAAGGGAAAAACTGTTTTTT
TRBV19	TRBJ2-7	TRBD1	-	CASSGGQGGDEQYF	TGTGCCAGTAGCGGGGGACAGGGAGGCGACGAGCAGTACTTC
TRBV6-5	TRBJ1-2	-	-	CASRQGSRSGYTF	TGTGCCAGCAGGCAGGGCTCCCGCTCGGGCTACACCTTC
TRBV27	TRBJ1-2	-	-	CASSLSWGVGYGYTF	TGTGCCAGCAGTTTATCTTGGGGAGTGGGCTATGGCTACACCTTC
TRBV4-3	TRBJ2-5	TRBD2	-	CASSQDRSGGGETQYF	TGCGCCAGCAGCCAAGATCGCAGCGGGGGCGGGGAGACCCAGTACTTC
TRBV9	TRBJ1-6	-	-	CASSLGGGKSSYNSPLHF	TGTGCCAGCAGCCTTGGAGGTGGGAAAAGCTCCTATAATTCACCCCTCCACTTT
TRBV5-1	TRBJ2-1	-	-	CASATGGSYNEQFF	TGCGCCAGCGCTACGGGGGGCTCATACAATGAGCAGTTCTTC
TRBV13	TRBJ2-7	TRBD1	-	CASSLGLGQGDGEQYF	TGTGCCAGCAGCTTAGGCCTGGGACAGGGGGATGGCGAGCAGTACTTC
TRBV6-2/TRBV6-3	TRBJ2-3	TRBD1	-	CASSRDSITTDTQYF	TGTGCCAGCAGCCGGGACAGCATAACCACAGATACGCAGTATTTT
TRBV7-3	TRBJ1-6	-	-	CASSLLGQGNSPLHF	TGTGCCAGCAGCTTATTAGGGCAGGGAAATTCACCCCTCCACTTT
TRBV6-5	TRBJ1-5	-	-	CASRQQGVNQPQHF	TGTGCCAGCAGGCAACAGGGAGTCAATCAGCCCCAGCATTTT
TRBV5-6	TRBJ2-2	TRBD1	-	CASSRQGGELFF	TGTGCCAGCAGCCGACAGGGCGGGGAGCTGTTTTTT
TRBV9	TRBJ2-7	TRBD2	once	CASSVGRSGGFHEQYF	TGTGCCAGCAGCGTAGGGAGGAGCGGGGGTTTCCACGAGCAGTACTTC
TRBV7-2	TRBJ1-5	-	-	CASSSAGSLNQPQHF	TGTGCCAGCAGCTCCGCGGGGAGCTTAAATCAGCCCCAGCATTTT
TRBV19	TRBJ1-1	TRBD1	once	CASSQGARGNTEAFF	TGTGCCAGTAGTCAGGGGGCGCGGGGAAACACTGAAGCTTTCTTT
TRBV5-4	TRBJ2-1	TRBD2	-	CASSLEGTIHNEQFF	TGTGCCAGCAGCTTGGAGGGGACTATCCACAATGAGCAGTTCTTC
TRBV2	TRBJ1-4	-	few	CASSAAGGTANEKLFF	TGTGCCAGCAGTGCGGCGGGGGGGACCGCTAATGAAAAACTGTTTTTT
TRBV5-4	TRBJ2-3	-	-	CASSQGGSTDTQYF	TGTGCCAGCAGCCAGGGGGGCAGCACAGATACGCAGTATTTT
TRBV15	TRBJ1-5	TRBD1	once	CATSRATGANQPQHF	TGTGCCACCAGCAGAGCGACAGGGGCCAATCAGCCCCAGCATTTT
TRBV6-5	TRBJ1-2	-	-	CASSRSGDYGYTF	TGTGCCAGCAGCCGATCAGGGGACTATGGCTACACCTTC
TRBV7-3	TRBJ2-1	TRBD2	-	CASSLRGVGSYNEQFF	TGTGCCAGCAGCCTACGGGGGGTAGGGTCCTACAATGAGCAGTTCTTC
TRBV2	TRBJ2-2	-	-	CASSEALGPGELFF	TGTGCCAGCAGTGAAGCGCTGGGCCCCGGGGAGCTGTTTTTT
TRBV4-3	TRBJ1-6	TRBD1	once	CASSQTTGDSYNSPLHF	TGCGCCAGCAGCCAGACGACAGGGGACTCCTATAATTCACCCCTCCACTTT
TRBV6-5	TRBJ1-2	-	few	CASSYDGRGYGYTF	TGTGCCAGCAGTTACGACGGCAGGGGCTATGGCTACACCTTC
TRBV2	TRBJ1-4	-	-	CASSSLGATNEKLFF	TGTGCCAGCAGCTCCCTCGGGGCAACTAATGAAAAACTGTTTTTT
TRBV5-1	TRBJ1-4	-	-	CASRKTGSTNEKLFF	TGCGCCAGCAGAAAAACAGGATCAACTAATGAAAAACTGTTTTTT
TRBV28	TRBJ2-1	TRBD1	-	CASSSGFRGMDEQFF	TGTGCCAGCAGCTCCGGGTTCAGGGGGATGGATGAGCAGTTCTTC
TRBV7-9	TRBJ2-3	TRBD1	-	CASSAPGQGITDTQYF	TGTGCCAGCAGCGCCCCGGGACAGGGGATCACAGATACGCAGTATTTT
TRBV7-3	TRBJ2-2	-	-	CASSLRGPGTGELFF	TGTGCCAGCAGCTTAAGGGGGCCGGGGACCGGGGAGCTGTTTTTT